The present T cell receptor beta chain was sequenced within a study of shared T cell receptors in the human thymus (TCRdb year 2021). In terms of the full investigation: The study examined how self-reactive, shared T-cell receptor alpha chains are generated in the human thymus.

Taken from the germline V gene (reference sequence), the CDR1 and CDR2 loops are SEHNR and FQNEAQ. The CDR3 measures 18 amino acids from cysteine to phenylalanine. Only the CDR3 DNA stays, 54 bases, in frame from base 1. The trim is 2 bases for V and 1 base for J, with a gap of 19 bases between the germline ends. Library generation was performed with the immunoSEQ multiplex PCR assay. TCRdb carries this immuneACCESS record with in-frame sequences only. Its versions omit some clonotypes, under half of them owing to an unresolved V gene in the studies checked, with the rest unexplained. In all, the sample holds fewer than 700,000 clones, and 88% of those were seen once. The ten largest clones take up around 0.0099% of the sample. This clone has just one count. No antigen is known for it. Nothing much larger sits one base from this clone, and base qualities are not available. These sequences were also reported in another study, on human thymus T cells. According to the second study: Donors were immunologically healthy infants undergoing open corrective cardiac surgery for congenital heart defects in Finland. The thymus tissue came from surgical resects taken out during corrective cardiac surgery. Both the thymic and the peripheral blood repertoires appeared to show biased V and J gene segment usage. According to the related research, thymic TCR repertoires were highly overlapping among unrelated individuals. The study described the TCR alpha and beta repertoires in fewer than 10 infant thymus samples and a few matching peripheral blood samples. Donor ages ranging from 7 to 244 days were recorded, and about six male and two female infants were included in the cohort. Thymocytes were mechanically released from the tissue and were stored as pellets of roughly 10-34 million cells at -70 degrees C. A QIAsymphony instrument was used to extract genomic DNA from the frozen cell pellets. TCRB and TCRAD loci were amplified from a standardized quantity of quality-controlled genomic DNA using the immunoSEQ multiplex PCR assay. The V(D)J region was spanned by amplicons of a length sufficient to cover the CDR3 and to identify V and J genes. Through the commercial immunoSEQ service, the amplicons were sequenced on an Illumina platform. Primer bias and sequencing errors were corrected using previously described methods, and TCRAD and TCRB definitions followed the IMGT database. The repertoires were analysed using immunoSEQ Analyzer 3.0 and VDJTools for basic statistics, V/J segment usage, diversity estimates, rarefaction and pairwise overlap. Chao1, ChaoE, Efron-Thisted, Shannon and inverse Simpson indices were used to estimate diversity, which was also estimated on datasets down-sampled to the smallest sample. For repertoire overlap, CDR3 nucleotide sequence, V gene and J gene had to match strictly, and clustering was done by Jaccard-based multidimensional scaling. On average, thymus samples yielded about 810,000 unique TCRB clonotypes, whereas blood samples yielded some 85,000.

Sequenced material: thymocytes. Recombination joined TRBV7-9 with TRBJ2-3; a tentative D call is TRBD1 (8 bases match). The receptor was derived from a boy under two years old with a congenital heart defect. Donor details come from another sample of the same person, matched by shared clones. The DNA sequence is as follows: TGTGCCAGCAGCTTAAGGACCAGACAGGGGAGGGGCACAGATACGCAGTATTTT. The resulting protein is CASSLRTRQGRGTDTQYF. The CDR3 plus the reference TRBV7-9 and TRBJ2-3 genes for the other parts give the full variable domain: DTGVSQNPRHKITKRGQNVTFRCDPISEHNRLYWYRQTLGQGPEFLTYFQNEAQLEKSRLLSDRFSAERPKGSFSTLEIQRTEQGDSAMYLCASSLRTRQGRGTDTQYFGPGTRLTVL.